This TCR beta chain was sequenced in a study of T-cell reconstitution after alpha-beta-depleted transplantation in children. CDR1 SGHRS and CDR2 YFSETQ come from the germline V gene. The CDR3 sequence is 15 residues long. The V end lost 1 base, the J end lost 4 bases, and 13 bases lay between the germline ends. Broader study findings: Roughly two months post-transplant, alpha-beta T cells reportedly originated from several hundred graft clones that had expanded. Certain patients had high TCRbeta diversity at day 60, and it came from recipient T cells and thymic progenitors that survived. By one year post-transplant, T-cell counts and diversity largely arose from T cells that were newly produced.

About this clonotype itself: Antigen: not known.

Preparation of the TCRbeta library used unique molecular identifiers. TCRdb fed the PCR reads into MiXCR, producing one record per CDR3 protein. Found here are a few hundred thousand distinct CDR3 sequences, more than 20% of them singletons; the top ten hold less than 40%. The chain recombines TRBV5-1 with TRBJ2-3, with D uncertain. Material: PBMCs, obtained before TCRalphabeta/CD19-depleted stem cell transplant. This TCR was recovered from a boy in the first two years of life with Wiskott-Aldrich syndrome, due to receive a stem cell transplant. CDR3 loop: CASSLSSSSPDTQYF. The CDR3 nucleotides are TGCGCCAGCAGCTTGTCCTCCAGTTCTCCAGATACGCAGTATTTT.